The 26 T cell receptor beta chains listed next were all sequenced from one sample in a study of cytotoxic CD8 clonotypes in ibrutinib-treated CLL. Clones were read by immunoSEQ multiplex PCR, and TCRdb kept only the in-frame ones, dropping some. Altogether around 200,000 clones are present, approximately 75% being singletons, with the ten largest covering about an eighth. The sample here was PBMCs, taken after 12 months of ibrutinib treatment. The receptors come from a human donor with chronic lymphocytic leukemia.

The V gene is TRBV7-8, the J gene TRBJ2-7; 7 bases map to TRBD2. V gave up 2 bases and J gave up 2 bases; unmatched junction bases: 6. CDR1 and CDR2 from the germline V gene are SGHVS and FQNEAQ. The length of the CDR3 is 15 residues. CDR3 bases: TGTGCCAGCAGCTTAACGGGGGGTGGGACCTACGAGCAGTACTTC. Its protein is CASSLTGGGTYEQYF.

The rearrangement uses TRBV19 and TRBJ1-2; 9 bases line up with TRBD1. The junction had 3 bases not matched to a gene; V was cut back by 3 bases and J by 4 bases. The CDR3 contains 14 residues. Germline lookup yields CDR1 LNHDA and CDR2 SQIVND (reference sequence). CDR3 DNA sequence: TGTGCCAGTAGTATCCAGGACAGGGGCTATGGCTACACCTTC. Amino acid sequence: CASSIQDRGYGYTF.

The chain carries TRBV6-5 and TRBJ2-2; D remains ambiguous. Trimming left V 11 bases short and J 5 bases short, with 9 bases between. The CDR3 has 11 amino acids. In germline, CDR1 is MNHEY, CDR2 SVGAGI. The CDR3 spells CAVFGTGELFF. CDR3 nucleotide sequence: TGTGCCGTGTTTGGGACCGGGGAGCTGTTTTTT.

The chain has TRBV6-1 and TRBJ1-4, with D uncertain. The V end was cut by 7 bases, the J end by 6 bases, with 9 bases between. The germline gives CDR1 MNHNS, CDR2 SASEGT. This CDR3 has 12 amino acids. The CDR3 region is CASNSRDEKLFF. The CDR3 DNA is TGTGCCAGCAATTCTCGGGATGAAAAACTGTTTTTT.

The chain joins TRBV6-5 to TRBJ2-1; TRBD2 aligns across 7 bases. Unmatched junction bases numbered 1, after V lost 5 bases and J lost 0 bases. The CDR3 runs to 14 residues. CDR1 MNHEY and CDR2 SVGAGI come from the germline V gene. The CDR3: CASSRTSSYNEQFF. CDR3 coding DNA: TGTGCCAGCAGTCGGACTAGCTCCTACAATGAGCAGTTCTTC.

The V call is TRBV5-1, the J call TRBJ2-6; TRBD1 agrees at 7 bases. The ends lost 4 bases at V and 5 bases at J; junction bases unmatched: 9. The CDR3 is made up of 16 amino acids. Looked up from germline, CDR1 is SGHRS and CDR2 is YFSETQ. CDR3 protein: CASSTGQVYWANVLTF. The CDR3 nucleotides are TGCGCCAGCAGCACCGGACAGGTTTACTGGGCCAACGTCCTGACTTTC.

CDR3 residues: CASSTGTVSYNEQFF. DNA of the CDR3: TGTGCCAGTAGTACTGGGACAGTCTCCTACAATGAGCAGTTCTTC. The V call is TRBV19, the J call TRBJ2-1; 7 bases are a match to TRBD1. This CDR3 spans 15 amino acids. Trimming took 4 bases from V and 0 from J; bases not matched to a gene: 3. Germline loops: CDR1 LNHDA, CDR2 SQIVND (reference sequence). Full variable domain (remainder filled in from reference TRBV19 and TRBJ2-1): DGGITQSPKYLFRKEGQNVTLSCEQNLNHDAMYWYRQDPGQGLRLIYYSQIVNDFQKGDIAEGYSVSREKKESFPLTVTSAQKNPTAFYLCASSTGTVSYNEQFFGPGTRLTVL.

This sequence joins TRBV28 and TRBJ2-3, with D uncertain. The CDR3 runs to 12 residues. Trimming pared 2 bases from V and 6 bases from J, leaving 6 bases between. CDR1 is MDHEN, CDR2 SYDVKM, per germline. The CDR3 DNA follows: TGTGCCAGCAGTTTACTGGAGGATACGCAGTATTTT. Its protein is CASSLLEDTQYF.

The rearrangement links TRBV4-1 to TRBJ2-7, with a tentative D call TRBD1 (6 bases). The ends were cut back, 1 base at V and 4 bases at J, with 17 bases in the middle. The CDR3 has 16 amino acids. The germline V gene has CDR1 MGHRA and CDR2 YSYEKL. The CDR3 nucleotides read TGCGCCAGCAGCCAAGCCTCGGACAGACCCTCGTACGAGCAGTACTTC. Translating it yields CASSQASDRPSYEQYF.

CDR3 residues: CASRYRDRPYEQYF. As DNA, the CDR3 is TGTGCCAGTAGGTACCGGGACAGACCTTACGAGCAGTACTTC. The chain couples TRBV19 to TRBJ2-7; 7 bases align to TRBD1. CDR1 is LNHDA, CDR2 SQIVND, per germline (reference sequence). The CDR3 spans 14 residues. After removal of 6 bases from V and 4 bases from J, the junction contained 9 bases not matched to a gene.

This clone was recorded once. The J gene is TRBJ2-7, the V gene TRBV7-8; D is undetermined. Trimming stripped 1 base from V and 1 base from J, with 8 bases between. Germline V CDR1 and CDR2: SGHVS, FQNEAQ. CDR3 length: 14 amino acids. CDR3 residues: CASSLEGFSYEQYF. CDR3 DNA sequence: TGTGCCAGCAGCTTAGAGGGCTTTTCCTACGAGCAGTACTTC.

This clone is a singleton in its sample. The chain couples TRBV13 to TRBJ2-7, with TRBD1 matching 7 bases. Unmatched junction bases numbered 5, after V lost 2 bases and J lost 4 bases. This CDR3 contains 14 residues. Germline-derived CDR1 and CDR2 are PRHDT and FYEKMQ (reference sequence). DNA of the CDR3: TGTGCCAGCAGCTTATTGGGACAGCCTTACGAGCAGTACTTC. Its protein is CASSLLGQPYEQYF.

Only a few counts were recorded for this clone. V is TRBV20-1 and J is TRBJ2-5; D is ambiguous. Germline CDR1 DFQATT, CDR2 SNEGSKA (reference sequence). The germline V and J ends were trimmed by 5 bases and 1 base, with 5 bases remaining between them. The CDR3 contains 11 residues. The CDR3 DNA reads TGCAGTGCTGGGCCCCAAGAGACCCAGTACTTC. Its protein is CSAGPQETQYF.

The V call is TRBV4-1, the J call TRBJ2-3, with D possibly matching TRBD1 (6 bases). Germline values: CDR1 MGHRA, CDR2 YSYEKL. CDR3 length: 19 amino acids. The V end lost 2 bases, the J end lost 6 bases, and 27 bases lay between the germline ends. The CDR3 here is CASSQPSSYRTERVDTQYF. In DNA form, the CDR3 reads TGCGCCAGCAGCCAACCGTCATCGTACCGGACAGAGAGGGTGGATACGCAGTATTTT.

This chain joins TRBV5-1 and TRBJ1-2, with 7 bases lining up with TRBD1. Unmatched junction bases numbered 8, after V lost 4 bases and J lost 5 bases. The CDR3 is made up of 14 amino acids. From germline, CDR1 is SGHRS and CDR2 YFSETQ. The CDR3 sequence is CASSEDRLQYGYTF. CDR3 DNA sequence: TGCGCCAGCAGCGAGGACAGGTTACAATATGGCTACACCTTC. The complete variable domain, with remaining parts taken from reference TRBV5-1 and TRBJ1-2, reads KAGVTQTPRYLIKTRGQQVTLSCSPISGHRSVSWYQQTPGQGLQFLFEYFSETQRNKGNFPGRFSGRQFSNSRSEMNVSTLELGDSALYLCASSEDRLQYGYTFGSGTRLTVV.

This chain links TRBV5-1 with TRBJ2-1, with TRBD2 matching 8 bases. The CDR3 is made up of 15 amino acids. Germline V gene lookup returns CDR1 SGHRS and CDR2 YFSETQ. V shed 6 bases and J 3 bases; nucleotides not matched to a gene: 8. CDR3 region: CASTAPGGVYNEQFF. In DNA form, the CDR3 reads TGCGCCAGCACCGCTCCCGGGGGGGTCTACAATGAGCAGTTCTTC.

The rearrangement joins TRBV5-4 to TRBJ1-1; no reliable D call. The CDR3 length is 13 residues. The germline gives CDR1 SGHNT, CDR2 YYREEE (reference sequence). Deletions cut 0 bases from V and 3 bases from J, with 6 bases between. The CDR3 DNA sequence: TGTGCCAGCAGCTTGGGCCAGGACACTGAAGCTTTCTTT. Amino acids: CASSLGQDTEAFF.

This chain joins TRBV19 and TRBJ1-2; D possibly corresponds to TRBD1 (5 bases). Trimming took off 1 base at V and 8 bases at J, with 17 bases between the two ends. CDR1 is LNHDA, CDR2 SQIVND, per germline (reference sequence). The CDR3 is 15 amino acids. The CDR3, as DNA: TGTGCCAGTAGTATAGGGCAAAGGGGCGTGGGCGGCTACACCTTC. Its protein product is CASSIGQRGVGGYTF. The full variable domain, completed using reference TRBV19 and TRBJ1-2, is DGGITQSPKYLFRKEGQNVTLSCEQNLNHDAMYWYRQDPGQGLRLIYYSQIVNDFQKGDIAEGYSVSREKKESFPLTVTSAQKNPTAFYLCASSIGQRGVGGYTFGSGTRLTVV.

This chain connects TRBV6-6 to TRBJ2-7; 7 bases line up with TRBD2. Trimming cost V 6 bases and J 6 bases; bases outside gene matches: 11. This CDR3 spans 14 amino acids. The germline gives CDR1 MNHNY, CDR2 SVGAGI (reference sequence). In nucleotides, the CDR3 is TGTGCCAGCAGCTTGATGGGAGGGATGAGCGAGCAGTACTTC. Its translation: CASSLMGGMSEQYF.

V and J are TRBV6-5 and TRBJ2-4; D not certain. Germline V gene data show CDR1 as MNHEY and CDR2 as SVGAGI. The V gene lost 0 bases and the J gene lost 5 bases, with 11 bases spanning the gap. The CDR3 spans 15 residues. CDR3 bases: TGTGCCAGCAGTTACTCGAGTAGTGGAGAAAACATTCAGTACTTC. This gives the protein CASSYSSSGENIQYF.

The J gene is TRBJ2-7, the V gene TRBV11-2; D is uncertain. The germline V and J ends were trimmed by 1 base and 3 bases, with 7 bases remaining between them. Germline V CDR1 and CDR2: SGHAT, FQNNGV. The CDR3 totals 13 residues. CDR3 region: CASSLGPVYEQYF. The CDR3 coding sequence is TGTGCCAGCAGCTTAGGTCCGGTCTACGAGCAGTACTTC.

The V and J genes are TRBV28 and TRBJ1-2; 7 bases line up with TRBD1. Losses at the gene ends were 7 bases for V and 7 bases for J; bases not matched to a gene: 3. The CDR3 spans 11 residues. Germline V gene lookup returns CDR1 MDHEN and CDR2 SYDVKM. The CDR3 bases are TGTGCCAGCAATCAGGGGGGTGGCTACACCTTC. This encodes CASNQGGGYTF.

The chain employs TRBV18 and TRBJ2-5; D gene unclear. Trimming shortened V by 3 bases and J by 3 bases, and 8 bases separated the two germline ends. The germline V gene encodes CDR1 KGHSH and CDR2 LQKENI. The CDR3 is 13 residues long. This CDR3 reads CASSPLSKETQYF. In nucleotides, the CDR3 is TGTGCCAGCTCACCGCTCTCTAAAGAGACCCAGTACTTC.

The chain links TRBV27 to TRBJ1-2; D gene uncertain. In germline, CDR1 is MNHEY, CDR2 SMNVEV (reference sequence). This CDR3 contains 13 residues. The V end was cut by 2 bases, the J end by 8 bases, with 12 bases between. The DNA of the CDR3 is TGTGCCAGCAGTTTAAGCGACCGTAGGGGCTACACCTTC. Residues: CASSLSDRRGYTF.

The genes are TRBV9 and TRBJ2-1, with unresolved D. Germline V CDR1 and CDR2: SGDLS, YYNGEE. The CDR3 spans 16 residues. V lost 0 bases, J lost 0 bases, and 10 bases lay in between. The CDR3 reads CASSVGSLSSYNEQFF. The CDR3 bases are TGTGCCAGCAGCGTAGGGTCCTTGAGCTCCTACAATGAGCAGTTCTTC.

This chain joins TRBV28 and TRBJ2-1; 8 nucleotides line up with TRBD2. Trimming took 11 bases from V and 2 from J; bases not matched to a gene: 8. This CDR3 spans 14 amino acids. Germline V gene lookup returns CDR1 MDHEN and CDR2 SYDVKM. As DNA, the CDR3 is TGTGCCTCCCTCCGGGAGGGCCCCTACAATGAGCAGTTCTTC. Translation gives CASLREGPYNEQFF. Full variable domain (rest looked up from reference TRBV28 and TRBJ2-1): DVKVTQSSRYLVKRTGEKVFLECVQDMDHENMFWYRQDPGLGLRLIYFSYDVKMKEKGDIPEGYSVSREKKERFSLILESASTNQTSMYLCASLREGPYNEQFFGPGTRLTVL.